A single sample gave rise to the 16 T cell receptor beta chains below, sequenced in a study of T cells expressing NK-cell markers. With the 5' RACE reads reprocessed, TCRdb shows one record per CDR3 protein and no DNA. The repertoire shows some 300,000 distinct CDR3 sequences; the top ten hold under 0.5%. The specimen was blood T cells: a sorted CD56 or NKG2C T cell subset, CD4+ or CD8+ T cells, or bulk PBMC T cells (not recorded which). These TCRs come from a man aged 18 to 30 in good health.

The gene calls are TRBV5-1 and TRBJ2-3. The CDR3 is 16 amino acids. The germline CDR1 and CDR2 sequences are SGHRS and YFSETQ. This chain's CDR3 is CASSPSALGYTDTQYF.

This rearrangement joins TRBV24-1 to TRBJ2-1; lacking DNA, the TRBD2 call made by TCRdb goes unchecked. The germline gives CDR1 KGHDR, CDR2 SFDVKD. This CDR3 region has 16 residues. Here the CDR3 reads CATSDFGVTSRHEQFF.

The chain combines TRBV18 with TRBJ2-1; there is no DNA to check the TCRdb D call of TRBD1. CDR1 is KGHSH and CDR2 is LQKENI in the germline V gene. The CDR3 is 15 residues long. CDR3: CASSPPAGVDNEQFF.

The chain couples TRBV5-1 to TRBJ1-1; checking the TCRdb D call of TRBD1 is not possible without DNA. This CDR3 has 16 amino acids. Germline-derived CDR1 and CDR2 are SGHRS and YFSETQ. The CDR3 region is CASSLAGGTANTEAFF.

This chain connects TRBV4-3 to TRBJ2-1; TCRdb outputs TRBD2, but without DNA this stays unchecked. The germline V gene encodes CDR1 LGHNA and CDR2 YSLEER. The CDR3 loop spans 16 amino acids. This CDR3 is CASSQEGDYGSGEQFF.

The CDR3 region is CSVEGTSGKRADTQYF. The V gene is TRBV29-1, the J gene TRBJ2-3; the TCRdb call, TRBD2, lacks DNA for checking. Germline lookup yields CDR1 SQVTM and CDR2 ANQGSEA. CDR3 length equals 16 residues.

V is TRBV12-3 or TRBV12-4 and J is TRBJ2-3. The CDR3 is 14 residues long. CDR3: CASSLAGVTDTQYF.

The genes are TRBV20-1 and TRBJ2-6; TCRdb indicates TRBD1, and absent DNA this call remains unverified. Germline V lookup: CDR1 DFQATT, CDR2 SNEGSKA (reference sequence). The CDR3 contains 16 residues. The CDR3 loop is CSASFRAKSGANVLTF.

V usage is TRBV27 and J usage is TRBJ2-1; the D call from TCRdb, TRBD1, cannot be confirmed without DNA. The CDR3 has 13 residues. CDR1 is MNHEY, CDR2 SMNVEV, per germline (reference sequence). CDR3 amino acids: CASRLQGAPEQFF.

The chain recombines TRBV29-1 with TRBJ1-1; no DNA is available, so the TRBD1 call from TCRdb remains unchecked. CDR1 and CDR2 from the germline V gene are SQVTM and ANQGSEA. CDR3 length: 13 residues. CDR3 protein: CSVRGQGDGEAFF.

The rearrangement joins TRBV19 to TRBJ1-1; TCRdb's D call of TRBD1 is untestable without DNA. Germline V gene lookup returns CDR1 LNHDA and CDR2 SQIVND (reference sequence). The CDR3 sequence is 13 residues long. The CDR3 sequence is CATMGQGVTEAFF. The entire variable domain, with the rest obtained from reference TRBV19 and TRBJ1-1, is as follows: DGGITQSPKYLFRKEGQNVTLSCEQNLNHDAMYWYRQDPGQGLRLIYYSQIVNDFQKGDIAEGYSVSREKKESFPLTVTSAQKNPTAFYLCATMGQGVTEAFFGQGTRLTVV.

The rearrangement joins TRBV2 to TRBJ1-2. The germline CDR1 and CDR2 sequences are SNHLY and FYNNEI. CDR3 size: 12 residues. CDR3 amino acids: CASRGTVRGYTF.

The chain joins TRBV6-5 to TRBJ2-6. The CDR3 totals 19 residues. CDR1 and CDR2 from the germline V gene are MNHEY and SVGAGI. This CDR3 is CASSYSIVPTHSGANVLTF.

This sequence joins TRBV19 and TRBJ2-6. The CDR3 has 15 amino acids. Germline CDR1 is LNHDA and CDR2 is SQIVND (reference sequence). This CDR3 reads CASSAYISGANVLTF.

The gene calls are TRBV10-3 and TRBJ1-2; TCRdb selects TRBD1, and the lack of DNA leaves this call unchecked. The germline gives CDR1 ENHRY, CDR2 SYGVKD. The CDR3 extends over 13 amino acids. The CDR3 is CAISSGQEDGYTF.

The chain recombines TRBV20-1 with TRBJ1-6; checking the TCRdb D call of TRBD1 is not possible without DNA. The CDR3 covers 15 residues. The germline CDR1 and CDR2 sequences are DFQATT and SNEGSKA (reference sequence). The CDR3 loop reads CSARQGESYNSPLHF.